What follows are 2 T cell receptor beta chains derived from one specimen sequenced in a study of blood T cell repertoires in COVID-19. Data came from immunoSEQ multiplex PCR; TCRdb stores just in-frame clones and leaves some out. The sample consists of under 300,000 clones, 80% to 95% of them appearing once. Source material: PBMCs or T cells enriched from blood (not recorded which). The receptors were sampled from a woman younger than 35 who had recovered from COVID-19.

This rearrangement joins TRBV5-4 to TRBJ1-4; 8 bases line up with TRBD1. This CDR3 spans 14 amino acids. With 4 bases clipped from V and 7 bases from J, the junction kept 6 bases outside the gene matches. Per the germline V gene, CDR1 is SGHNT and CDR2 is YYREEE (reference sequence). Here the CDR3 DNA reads TGTGCCAGCAGCCCCGGGACAGGAGCTGAAAAACTGTTTTTT. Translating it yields CASSPGTGAEKLFF.

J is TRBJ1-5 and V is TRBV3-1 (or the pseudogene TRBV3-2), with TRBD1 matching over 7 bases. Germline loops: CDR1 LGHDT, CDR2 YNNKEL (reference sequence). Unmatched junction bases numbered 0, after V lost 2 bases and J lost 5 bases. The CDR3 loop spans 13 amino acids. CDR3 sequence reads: CASSQTGDQPQHF. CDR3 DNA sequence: TGTGCCAGCAGCCAAACAGGGGATCAGCCCCAGCATTTT.